Here is one T cell receptor (beta chain) with its context. Antigen specificity is unknown. The sample belongs to a study of cytomegalovirus exposure and HLA in healthy donors. Nominal health characterized the donors when sampled, though unrecorded immune exposures were likely. Broader study findings: Analysis was performed later, and it showed HLA-associated TCR beta chains to be more clonally expanded than equally common others. While the bulk of TCR sequences proved rare, some public TCRs turned up in many donors.

The primer mix had 60 Vbeta and 13 Jbeta primers. TCRdb's table, derived via immunoSEQ multiplex PCR, lists solely in-frame clones and lacks some. This sample yields 150,000 to 200,000 clones, of which approximately 83% are seen a single time; over 1.5% belongs to the top ten. This sequence was found in a woman under 30 in good health and CMV-seronegative. The sample comprised PBMCs.

This CDR3 is CAGLTADSYEQYF. For the CDR3, the DNA is TGTGCCGGCCTGACAGCCGACTCCTACGAGCAGTACTTC. The genes are TRBV2 and TRBJ2-7; D perhaps matches TRBD1 (5 bases). Looked up from germline, CDR1 is SNHLY and CDR2 is FYNNEI. The V end lost 11 bases, the J end lost 0 bases, and 14 bases lay between the germline ends. The CDR3 covers 13 residues.